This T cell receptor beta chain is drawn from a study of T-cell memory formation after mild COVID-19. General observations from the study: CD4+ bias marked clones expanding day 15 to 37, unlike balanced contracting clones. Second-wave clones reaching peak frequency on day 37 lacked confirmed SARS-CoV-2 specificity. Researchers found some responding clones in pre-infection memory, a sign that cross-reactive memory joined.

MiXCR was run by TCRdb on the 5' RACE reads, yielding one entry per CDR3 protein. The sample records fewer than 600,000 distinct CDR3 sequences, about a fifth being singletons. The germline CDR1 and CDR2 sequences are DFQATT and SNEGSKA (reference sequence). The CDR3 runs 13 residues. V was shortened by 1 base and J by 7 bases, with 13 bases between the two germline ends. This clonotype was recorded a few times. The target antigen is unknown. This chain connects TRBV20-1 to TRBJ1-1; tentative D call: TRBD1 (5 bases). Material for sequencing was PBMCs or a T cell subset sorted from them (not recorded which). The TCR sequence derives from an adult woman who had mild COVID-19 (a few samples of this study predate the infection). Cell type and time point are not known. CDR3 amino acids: CSARVPPRGEAFF. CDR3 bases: TGCAGTGCTAGAGTACCCCCAAGGGGTGAAGCTTTCTTT.